The 4 T cell receptor beta chains below all came from one sample that was sequenced in a study of T cells in Graves' hyperthyroidism and ophthalmopathy. TCR beta CDR3 sequences were amplified from RNA transcripts. TCR CDR3 regions were first amplified by RT-PCR with HTBI primers. TCRdb analysed the multiplex PCR reads with MiXCR anew, one entry per CDR3 protein. Altogether 450,000 to 600,000 distinct CDR3 sequences are present, about 20% being singletons, with the ten largest covering about 50%. Sequencing was performed on blood. The receptors were sampled from a man aged 35-49 years with Graves' ophthalmopathy.

In this sample, this clonotype turned up many times. CDR3 residues: CASSEGQKVNQPQHF. CDR3 DNA: TGTGCCAGCAGCGAGGGACAGAAAGTCAATCAGCCCCAGCATTTT. The chain has TRBV11-2 and TRBJ1-5; 7 nucleotides align to TRBD1. This CDR3 is built from 15 residues. Germline CDR1 reads SGHAT; CDR2 reads FQNNGV. V lost 5 bases, J lost 3 bases, and 7 bases stayed unmatched.

This clonotype was seen at least ten times. The chain combines TRBV9 with TRBJ2-3; no clear D gene. There are 13 residues in the CDR3. CDR1 is SGDLS, CDR2 YYNGEE, per germline. V was cut by 0 bases and J by 4 bases, with 6 bases left in between. The CDR3 here is CASSVDVPDTQYF. In nucleotides, the CDR3 is TGTGCCAGCAGCGTAGACGTACCAGATACGCAGTATTTT.

This chain links TRBV28 with TRBJ1-2, with TRBD1 matching 8 bases. The CDR3 loop spans 14 amino acids. Germline V lookup: CDR1 MDHEN, CDR2 SYDVKM. Trimming took 7 bases from V and 6 from J; bases not matched to a gene: 10. CDR3 region: CASTRQGADHGYTF. The DNA for the CDR3 is TGTGCCAGCACCCGTCAGGGGGCGGATCATGGCTACACCTTC.

This clonotype appeared many times. The V gene is TRBV5-1, the J gene TRBJ2-7, with D uncertain. The V end lost 4 bases, the J end lost 1 base, and 15 bases lay between the germline ends. The CDR3 is 15 residues long. The germline V gene has CDR1 SGHRS and CDR2 YFSETQ. CDR3 sequence (DNA): TGCGCCAGCAGCACGCCCGAAGGTTTGTCCTACGAGCAGTACTTC. Translating gives CASSTPEGLSYEQYF.